These 23 T cell receptor beta chains were sequenced from one sample in a study of OX40 agonist ivuxolimab in advanced cancers. Produced via immunoSEQ multiplex PCR; TCRdb's table is partial and in-frame only. The sample consists of 30,000 to 45,000 clones, roughly 87% of them appearing once. The specimen was CD4+ or CD8+ T cells sorted from blood, collected in a trial of the OX40 agonist ivuxolimab. The receptors come from an adult with an advanced solid tumor such as melanoma, head and neck, liver or kidney cancer.

This rearrangement joins TRBV2 to TRBJ2-7; D gene ambiguous. The CDR3 totals 13 residues. Trimming took off 1 base at V and 2 bases at J, with 6 bases between the two ends. The germline CDR1 and CDR2 sequences are SNHLY and FYNNEI. DNA for the CDR3: TGTGCCAGCAGTGAAGGTAGAGCCTACGAGCAGTACTTC. Translating it yields CASSEGRAYEQYF. Combining the CDR3 with reference TRBV2 and TRBJ2-7 gives the whole variable domain EPEVTQTPSHQVTQMGQEVILRCVPISNHLYFYWYRQILGQKVEFLVSFYNNEISEKSEIFDDQFSVERPDGSNFTLKIRSTKLEDSAMYFCASSEGRAYEQYFGPGTRLTVT.

The rearrangement uses TRBV5-1 and TRBJ2-1, with 9 bases identical to TRBD1. Trimming cost V 0 bases and J 6 bases; bases outside gene matches: 4. Germline CDR1 reads SGHRS; CDR2 reads YFSETQ. The CDR3 has 15 amino acids. CDR3 nucleotide sequence: TGCGCCAGCAGCTTGGGGGACAGGGAGGTCAATGAGCAGTTCTTC. This codes for CASSLGDREVNEQFF. The whole variable domain, remainder taken from reference TRBV5-1 and TRBJ2-1, is KAGVTQTPRYLIKTRGQQVTLSCSPISGHRSVSWYQQTPGQGLQFLFEYFSETQRNKGNFPGRFSGRQFSNSRSEMNVSTLELGDSALYLCASSLGDREVNEQFFGPGTRLTVL.

The chain recombines TRBV19 with TRBJ1-2; no definite D call. Germline lookup yields CDR1 LNHDA and CDR2 SQIVND (reference sequence). CDR3 size: 12 residues. The ends were cut back, 10 bases at V and 12 bases at J, with 21 bases in the middle. The CDR3 DNA reads TGTGCCACCCGTTCCGGGGTCCACTTCCACACCTTC. Translation gives CATRSGVHFHTF.

V is TRBV6-4 and J is TRBJ2-3; TRBD2 aligns across 13 bases. CDR3 length: 15 amino acids. CDR1 and CDR2 (germline): MRHNA, SNTAGT. J lost 4 bases, V lost 5 bases, and 3 bases had no gene match. In nucleotides, the CDR3 is TGTGCCAGCAGTTCTACTAGCGGGGGGGCAGATACGCAGTATTTT. Its translation is CASSSTSGGADTQYF.

This chain connects TRBV5-6 to TRBJ1-5; 10 bases align to TRBD1. The trim removed 3 bases at V and 5 bases at J, leaving 2 bases unmatched. There are 14 residues in the CDR3. Germline assignment: CDR1 SGHDT and CDR2 YYEEEE. In DNA form, the CDR3 reads TGTGCCAGCAGCTCGGGACAGGGGTATCAGCCCCAGCATTTT. It specifies CASSSGQGYQPQHF.

This clone has only one observation. V gene TRBV6-1 combines with J gene TRBJ1-1; D is unclear. The germline gives CDR1 MNHNS, CDR2 SASEGT. The V gene lost 6 bases and the J gene lost 8 bases, with 13 bases spanning the gap. CDR3 length: 12 residues. CDR3 sequence (DNA): TGTGCCAGCAGCCCCACCTCTTTAGAAGCTTTCTTT. Protein sequence: CASSPTSLEAFF.

The chain carries TRBV4-3 and TRBJ1-2; the match to TRBD1 covers 7 bases. The V gene's germline CDR1 is LGHNA and CDR2 YSLEER. The CDR3 has 15 amino acids. The ends lost 0 bases at V and 6 bases at J; junction bases unmatched: 7. CDR3: CASSQDTGDTDGYTF. CDR3 DNA: TGCGCCAGCAGCCAAGATACAGGGGATACGGATGGCTACACCTTC.

In this sample, this clone turned up once. V usage is TRBV27 and J usage is TRBJ1-4; no clear D. This CDR3 has 14 residues. Trimming stripped 6 bases from V and 4 bases from J, with 12 bases between. The germline V gene encodes CDR1 MNHEY and CDR2 SMNVEV (reference sequence). The CDR3 nucleotides are TGTGCCAGCAGCCGAGGGCGGATTAATGAAAAACTGTTTTTT. This sequence encodes CASSRGRINEKLFF. Supplemented by reference TRBV27 and TRBJ1-4, the full variable domain reads EAQVTQNPRYLITVTGKKLTVTCSQNMNHEYMSWYRQDPGLGLRQIYYSMNVEVTDKGDVPEGYKVSRKEKRNFPLILESPSPNQTSLYFCASSRGRINEKLFFGSGTQLSVL.

V gene TRBV7-9 combines with J gene TRBJ1-1, with 9 bases aligning to TRBD1. Losses at the gene ends were 5 bases for V and 6 bases for J; bases not matched to a gene: 7. Germline V gives CDR1 SEHNR, CDR2 FQNEAQ (reference sequence). This CDR3 has 14 amino acids. The CDR3 is CASSNSTGGSEAFF. The CDR3 DNA reads TGTGCCAGCAGCAACTCGACAGGGGGATCTGAAGCTTTCTTT.

CDR3 amino acids: CASGAPGRDEAFF. CDR3 DNA sequence: TGCGCCAGTGGGGCCCCAGGGCGAGATGAAGCTTTCTTT. This chain connects TRBV5-1 to TRBJ1-1, with TRBD1 as a possible D gene (5 bases). The CDR3 covers 13 residues. CDR1 and CDR2 from the germline V gene are SGHRS and YFSETQ. Trimming pared 8 bases from V and 7 bases from J, leaving 18 bases between.

This clone was picked up one time. This sequence joins TRBV19 and TRBJ2-7; D is uncertain. The V gene's germline CDR1 is LNHDA and CDR2 SQIVND (reference sequence). The CDR3 contains 14 residues. Deletions cut 6 bases from V and 4 bases from J, with 16 bases between. The CDR3 region is CASSRSRDQYEQYF. CDR3 bases: TGTGCCAGTAGCCGTTCCCGAGACCAGTACGAGCAGTACTTC.

The chain has TRBV5-1 and TRBJ2-7; 7 bases match TRBD1. Germline V CDR1 and CDR2: SGHRS, YFSETQ. With V trimmed by 0 bases and J by 2 bases, 2 bases remained unmatched. The CDR3 sequence is 14 residues long. This CDR3 is CASSLAGTAYEQYF. CDR3 sequence (DNA): TGCGCCAGCAGCTTGGCAGGGACAGCCTACGAGCAGTACTTC. Full variable domain (outside the CDR3, taken from reference TRBV5-1 and TRBJ2-7): KAGVTQTPRYLIKTRGQQVTLSCSPISGHRSVSWYQQTPGQGLQFLFEYFSETQRNKGNFPGRFSGRQFSNSRSEMNVSTLELGDSALYLCASSLAGTAYEQYFGPGTRLTVT.

This clone has a single count. The chain carries TRBV7-2 and TRBJ2-3; 11 nucleotides line up with TRBD2. Per the germline V gene, CDR1 is SGHTA and CDR2 is FQGNSA. The CDR3 is made up of 19 amino acids. V lost 5 bases, J lost 0 bases, and 13 bases stayed unmatched. The CDR3 reads CASSESTGLADPSTDTQYF. The CDR3 DNA is TGTGCCAGCAGCGAATCTACGGGACTAGCGGATCCTAGCACAGATACGCAGTATTTT.

The chain combines TRBV5-4 with TRBJ2-7; tentative D call: TRBD1 (6 bases). Trimming cost V 1 base and J 1 base, with 18 bases left between them. Germline V gene data show CDR1 as SGHNT and CDR2 as YYREEE (reference sequence). The CDR3 totals 17 residues. The CDR3 coding sequence is TGTGCCAGCAGCTTGTTAGGCTCAGGGGCGAGATCCTACGAGCAGTACTTC. This codes for CASSLLGSGARSYEQYF.

The rearrangement joins TRBV5-1 to TRBJ1-1, with unresolved D. There are 13 residues in the CDR3. Germline V gives CDR1 SGHRS, CDR2 YFSETQ. The V gene lost 3 bases and the J gene lost 1 base, with 7 bases spanning the gap. Here the CDR3 reads CASSYRQNTEAFF. The CDR3 DNA is TGCGCCAGCAGCTATAGACAGAACACTGAAGCTTTCTTT.

This clone was found once. V and J are TRBV9 and TRBJ2-5, with D possibly being TRBD2 (5 bases). This CDR3 is built from 14 residues. V lost 3 bases and J 10 bases, leaving 19 bases between the germline ends. Germline values: CDR1 SGDLS, CDR2 YYNGEE. CDR3 DNA sequence: TGTGCCAGCAGCGCCGCACATCCCGCGGGTCACCAGTACTTC. Its protein product is CASSAAHPAGHQYF.

This clone came up once. This chain connects TRBV7-8 to TRBJ2-3; 7 bases line up with TRBD1. There are 15 residues in the CDR3. Germline-derived CDR1 and CDR2 are SGHVS and FQNEAQ. The junction had 1 base not matched to a gene; V was cut back by 1 base and J by 0 bases. The CDR3, as DNA: TGTGCCAGCAGCTTAGGGGACAGTAGCACAGATACGCAGTATTTT. Translated, it gives CASSLGDSSTDTQYF.

The chain couples TRBV18 to TRBJ1-5; maybe TRBD1 (5 bases). V shed 3 bases and J shed 3 bases, with 12 bases lying between them. Germline V gene lookup returns CDR1 KGHSH and CDR2 LQKENI. This CDR3 has 15 residues. The CDR3 loop is CASSPGQTNNQPQHF. DNA for the CDR3: TGTGCCAGCTCACCGGGGCAGACGAACAATCAGCCCCAGCATTTT.

The V gene is TRBV30, the J gene TRBJ2-7; D not certain. Trimming took off 6 bases at V and 0 bases at J, with 15 bases between the two ends. CDR3 length: 14 amino acids. Per the germline V gene, CDR1 is GTSNPN and CDR2 is SVGIG (reference sequence). The CDR3 loop reads CACQTRVSSYEQYF. For the CDR3, the DNA is TGTGCCTGTCAGACAAGGGTCAGCTCCTACGAGCAGTACTTC.

CDR3 sequence (DNA): TGCGCCAGCAGCCAAGATCGACAGAATACCTACGAGCAGTACTTC. Amino acid sequence: CASSQDRQNTYEQYF. The chain joins TRBV4-3 to TRBJ2-7, with D tentatively TRBD1 (5 bases). Germline loops: CDR1 LGHNA, CDR2 YSLEER. The CDR3 covers 15 residues. The ends were cut back, 0 bases at V and 2 bases at J, with 11 bases in the middle.

The chain is built from TRBV5-1 and TRBJ2-1, with TRBD2 identical over 15 bases. CDR3 length equals 15 residues. The trim removed 4 bases at V and 7 bases at J, leaving 3 bases unmatched. The germline CDR1 and CDR2 sequences are SGHRS and YFSETQ. CDR3 nucleotide sequence: TGCGCCAGCAGCCAAGGACTAGCGGGGGGGAATGAGCAGTTCTTC. Translating it yields CASSQGLAGGNEQFF. Full variable domain (rest looked up from reference TRBV5-1 and TRBJ2-1): KAGVTQTPRYLIKTRGQQVTLSCSPISGHRSVSWYQQTPGQGLQFLFEYFSETQRNKGNFPGRFSGRQFSNSRSEMNVSTLELGDSALYLCASSQGLAGGNEQFFGPGTRLTVL.

The J gene is TRBJ2-5, the V gene TRBV6-5; D tentatively fits TRBD1 or TRBD2 (6 bases each). Per the germline V gene, CDR1 is MNHEY and CDR2 is SVGAGI. The CDR3 has 15 amino acids. Trimming left V 0 bases short and J 2 bases short, with 10 bases between. The CDR3 reads CASSYSGGTQETQYF. CDR3 nucleotides: TGTGCCAGCAGTTACTCAGGGGGGACTCAAGAGACCCAGTACTTC.

The chain recombines TRBV6-1 with TRBJ2-1; 12 nucleotides match TRBD2. V was clipped by 0 bases and J by 7 bases; unmatched bases: 7. The germline V gene encodes CDR1 MNHNS and CDR2 SASEGT. This CDR3 comprises 17 residues. CDR3 DNA sequence: TGTGCCAGCAGTGAAGCGCTAGCGGGGGGGCTTTGGAATGAGCAGTTCTTC. Translation: CASSEALAGGLWNEQFF.